A single TCR beta chain is shown here with its context. Its antigen remains unidentified. This record comes from a study of post-analysis software for immune sequencing data. Study-wide context: Disease trajectories encompassed relapsing-remitting, secondary progressive and progressive-relapsing multiple sclerosis.

General study findings and limits: People with multiple sclerosis had a significantly lower normalized Chao1 diversity than controls did.

Unique-molecular-identifier-tagged TCR beta cDNA libraries were used. There were roughly 0.9 to 10 million T cells, and 450,000 to 550,000 cDNA molecules came from them. One entry per CDR3 protein results from TCRdb running MiXCR on the PCR reads. Found here are almost 700,000 distinct CDR3 sequences, approximately 60% of them singletons; the top ten hold around 11%. This TCR was sampled from a girl between 2 and 10 years old with multiple sclerosis. Sequencing was performed on blood.

The CDR3 DNA reads as TGCGCCAGCAGCCCCGAGGGGGGCAGCAAAAACATTCAGTACTTC. Translation gives CASSPEGGSKNIQYF. This chain links TRBV5-1 with TRBJ2-4, with D perhaps given as TRBD1 or TRBD2 (6 bases each). CDR3 length: 15 residues. Trimming took 4 bases from V and 3 from J, leaving 14 bases between them. Germline V CDR1 and CDR2: SGHRS, YFSETQ.